Each of the 28 T cell receptor beta chains below was sequenced from the same sample in a study of blood T cell repertoires in COVID-19. Clones were sequenced by immunoSEQ multiplex PCR, and TCRdb holds only the in-frame ones, with some missing. The sample yields about 200,000 clones, about nine tenths seen once. The sample was peripheral blood. These receptor sequences come from a man between 18 and 35 years old with active or convalescent COVID-19.

The V and J genes are TRBV11-2 and TRBJ2-2; tentatively, D is TRBD2 (6 bases). CDR1 and CDR2 from the germline V gene are SGHAT and FQNNGV. V was pared by 5 bases and J by 2 bases, with 12 bases between. The CDR3 spans 15 residues. The CDR3 sequence: CASSTGLLNTGELFF. The DNA for the CDR3 is TGTGCCAGCAGCACGGGACTCTTAAACACCGGGGAGCTGTTTTTT.

J is TRBJ2-3 and V is TRBV5-4, with D possibly matching TRBD2 (5 bases). The germline V gene encodes CDR1 SGHNT and CDR2 YYREEE (reference sequence). V was clipped by 0 bases and J by 1 base, with 9 bases between them. This CDR3 is built from 15 residues. For the CDR3, the DNA is TGTGCCAGCAGCTTGGATGTGGGAGGCACAGATACGCAGTATTTT. Protein: CASSLDVGGTDTQYF. Supplemented by reference TRBV5-4 and TRBJ2-3, the full variable domain reads ETGVTQSPTHLIKTRGQQVTLRCSSQSGHNTVSWYQQALGQGPQFIFQYYREEENGRGNFPPRFSGLQFPNYSSELNVNALELDDSALYLCASSLDVGGTDTQYFGPGTRLTVL.

The chain uses TRBV6-5 and TRBJ1-1; D uncertain. This CDR3 comprises 16 residues. Germline V gene sequence: CDR1 MNHEY, CDR2 SVGAGI. Trimming stripped 2 bases from V and 5 bases from J, with 18 bases between. CDR3 in DNA: TGTGCCAGCAGTTACAACGTACGTGGACTATTGACTGAAGCTTTCTTT. Residues: CASSYNVRGLLTEAFF.

The chain has TRBV19 and TRBJ2-5, with 12 bases fitting TRBD1. J lost 3 bases, V lost 5 bases, and 10 bases had no gene match. This CDR3 has 17 residues. Germline CDR1 LNHDA, CDR2 SQIVND (reference sequence). CDR3 nucleotide sequence: TGTGCCAGTAGTCCCATATCAGGGACAGGGGGCGAAGAGACCCAGTACTTC. The encoded protein is CASSPISGTGGEETQYF. Variable domain in full (rest from reference TRBV19 and TRBJ2-5): DGGITQSPKYLFRKEGQNVTLSCEQNLNHDAMYWYRQDPGQGLRLIYYSQIVNDFQKGDIAEGYSVSREKKESFPLTVTSAQKNPTAFYLCASSPISGTGGEETQYFGPGTRLLVL.

V usage is TRBV7-2 and J usage is TRBJ2-1; 7 positions agree with TRBD2. Germline lookup yields CDR1 SGHTA and CDR2 FQGNSA. The length of the CDR3 is 16 residues. The V segment lost 4 bases and the J segment 2 bases; nucleotides outside the gene matches: 8. The CDR3 DNA is TGTGCCAGCAGCTCGTGGGAGGGAAAGACCTACAATGAGCAGTTCTTC. Translation: CASSSWEGKTYNEQFF.

The genes are TRBV14 and TRBJ2-7; 8 bases match TRBD2. Germline V gene data show CDR1 as SGHDN and CDR2 as FVKESK. The CDR3 covers 17 residues. V dropped 3 bases and J dropped 0; count of bases not matched to a gene: 10. The CDR3 DNA reads TGTGCCAGCAGCCAGAACGAATGGCGGGGGGCCTCCTACGAGCAGTACTTC. It is translated as CASSQNEWRGASYEQYF.

The table lists this clone with a count of one. This chain joins TRBV6-5 and TRBJ1-2, with TRBD1 identical over 8 bases. The germline gives CDR1 MNHEY, CDR2 SVGAGI. The length of the CDR3 is 16 residues. Trimming took 0 bases from V and 7 from J; bases not matched to a gene: 10. The CDR3 region is CASSYSGQGGVGGYTF. CDR3 coding DNA: TGTGCCAGCAGTTACTCTGGACAGGGTGGAGTAGGTGGCTACACCTTC.

V and J are TRBV29-1 and TRBJ2-5; TRBD1 might be the D (5 bases). The CDR3 runs to 12 residues. Germline V lookup: CDR1 SQVTM, CDR2 ANQGSEA. CDR3 coding DNA: TGCAGTATAAGGGGAATTCGAGAGACCCAGTACTTC. This sequence encodes CSIRGIRETQYF.

The chain combines TRBV3-1 (or the pseudogene TRBV3-2) with TRBJ2-2; D unclear. Germline lookup yields CDR1 LGHDT and CDR2 YNNKEL (reference sequence). The V gene lost 1 base and the J gene lost 9 bases, with 12 bases spanning the gap. The CDR3 length is 14 residues. CDR3 loop: CASSQGHLVRELFF. The CDR3 DNA reads TGTGCCAGCAGCCAAGGGCATCTCGTCCGGGAGCTGTTTTTT.

The CDR3 DNA sequence: TGTGCCAGCAGCCTGGACAGGGAGGGTTCACCCCTCCACTTT. It yields the protein CASSLDREGSPLHF. This sequence joins TRBV7-2 and TRBJ1-6, with 8 bases lining up with TRBD1. Trimming at V came to 5 bases and at J to 9 bases, leaving 6 bases not matched to a gene. The CDR3 is 14 amino acids. Per germline, CDR1 SGHTA and CDR2 FQGNSA.

This chain joins TRBV4-2 and TRBJ1-2; D perhaps matches TRBD1 (5 bases). The length of the CDR3 is 14 residues. Trimming shortened V by 1 base and J by 8 bases, and 14 bases separated the two germline ends. Germline-derived CDR1 and CDR2 are LGHNA and YNFKEQ. CDR3 amino acids: CASSQGGVSGGYTF. CDR3 nucleotide sequence: TGTGCCAGCAGCCAAGGGGGGGTCTCTGGGGGCTACACCTTC.

The rearrangement joins TRBV30 to TRBJ1-5; 12 bases match TRBD1. The CDR3 is made up of 16 amino acids. V trimming: 3 bases; J trimming: 6 bases; junction bases outside the gene matches: 9. CDR1 and CDR2 (germline): GTSNPN, SVGIG (reference sequence). The CDR3 bases are TGTGCCTGGAGCCCGACGGGGACAGGGGGCGGTCAGCCCCAGCATTTT. This sequence encodes CAWSPTGTGGGQPQHF.

This chain joins TRBV21-1 and TRBJ1-5; the D call in the table, TRBD1, was not verified against the DNA. TRBV21-1 counts as a pseudogene. The CDR3 is made up of 18 amino acids. DNA for the CDR3: TGTGCCAGCAGCAAAGCGCTTTATGGACAGGTGACCAATCAGCCCCAGCATTTT. Protein product: CASSKALYGQVTNQPQHF.

The rearrangement links TRBV6-6 to TRBJ1-5, with unresolved D. Trimming shortened V by 0 bases and J by 5 bases, and 5 bases separated the two germline ends. Per germline, CDR1 MNHNY and CDR2 SVGAGI (reference sequence). There are 13 residues in the CDR3. CDR3 sequence (DNA): TGTGCCAGCAGTTACTCGAGTGATCAGCCCCAGCATTTT. Its translation is CASSYSSDQPQHF.

The rearrangement uses TRBV3-1 (or the pseudogene TRBV3-2) and TRBJ1-3; no definite D call. This CDR3 region has 15 residues. Germline CDR1 reads LGHDT; CDR2 reads YNNKEL (reference sequence). V lost 0 bases to trimming and J lost 4 bases, with 10 bases between them. CDR3 in DNA: TGTGCCAGCAGCCAAGATCTAACGGAGGGAAACACCATATATTTT. It yields the protein CASSQDLTEGNTIYF.

A note on this clone: Other DNA sequences from this sample encode an identical CDR3 as well. This sequence joins TRBV9 and TRBJ2-7; 7 bases line up with TRBD1. The CDR3 is 14 amino acids. CDR1 and CDR2 (germline): SGDLS, YYNGEE. Trimming took 2 bases from V and 3 from J; bases not matched to a gene: 5. CDR3 sequence: CASSVARQGYEQYF. CDR3 bases: TGTGCCAGCAGCGTTGCCAGACAGGGCTACGAGCAGTACTTC.

The rearrangement links TRBV10-3 to TRBJ2-5, with TRBD2 matching over 7 bases. V trimming: 4 bases; J trimming: 3 bases; junction bases outside the gene matches: 11. The CDR3 runs to 16 residues. Germline CDR1 ENHRY, CDR2 SYGVKD. The CDR3 DNA reads TGTGCCATCAGTGGTGGAGCGGGGATAATAAAAGAGACCCAGTACTTC. As protein: CAISGGAGIIKETQYF.

The chain has TRBV3-1 (or the pseudogene TRBV3-2) and TRBJ2-7; 8 bases match TRBD1. The germline gives CDR1 LGHDT, CDR2 YNNKEL (reference sequence). Losses at the gene ends were 2 bases for V and 0 bases for J; bases not matched to a gene: 6. CDR3 size: 16 residues. CDR3 residues: CASSQNPGQASYEQYF. CDR3 nucleotide sequence: TGTGCCAGCAGCCAAAACCCGGGACAGGCCTCCTACGAGCAGTACTTC.

The rearrangement links TRBV19 to TRBJ1-1; D is perhaps TRBD1 (6 bases). The ends were cut back, 3 bases at V and 6 bases at J, with 14 bases in the middle. The CDR3 is made up of 14 amino acids. Germline lookup yields CDR1 LNHDA and CDR2 SQIVND (reference sequence). For the CDR3, the DNA is TGTGCCAGTAGTATTGGGGGACAAGTTTCTGAAGCTTTCTTT. Its translation is CASSIGGQVSEAFF.

The rearrangement joins TRBV11-3 to TRBJ2-1, with TRBD2 matching 10 bases. Germline V gives CDR1 SGHNT, CDR2 YENEEA. This CDR3 region has 13 residues. V lost 5 bases to trimming and J lost 9 bases; unmatched junction nucleotides: 4. The CDR3: CASSGTSASEQFF. CDR3 bases: TGTGCCAGCAGCGGGACTAGCGCAAGTGAGCAGTTCTTC.

This clone was seen just once. This rearrangement joins TRBV3-1 (or the pseudogene TRBV3-2) to TRBJ1-6; 11 bases match TRBD1. This CDR3 contains 14 residues. The germline V gene encodes CDR1 LGHDT and CDR2 YNNKEL (reference sequence). V gave up 4 bases and J gave up 10 bases; unmatched junction bases: 3. The CDR3 loop reads CASSLGTGGSPLHF. As DNA, the CDR3 is TGTGCCAGCAGCCTAGGGACAGGGGGGTCACCCCTCCACTTT.

This chain links TRBV3-1 (or the pseudogene TRBV3-2) with TRBJ2-3; D perhaps matches TRBD1 (6 bases). The CDR3 has 12 amino acids. The germline V and J ends were trimmed by 1 base and 11 bases, with 10 bases remaining between them. Per the germline V gene, CDR1 is LGHDT and CDR2 is YNNKEL (reference sequence). The CDR3 DNA reads TGTGCCAGCAGCCAAGGGGACACCGTGCAGTATTTT. Amino acid sequence: CASSQGDTVQYF.

V gene TRBV4-1 combines with J gene TRBJ2-7; possibly TRBD1 for D (6 bases). The CDR3 is 16 residues long. V shed 0 bases and J shed 1 base, with 13 bases lying between them. Germline lookup yields CDR1 MGHRA and CDR2 YSYEKL. CDR3 loop: CASSQDNRAVSYEQYF. The CDR3 DNA reads as TGCGCCAGCAGCCAAGATAACAGGGCCGTATCCTACGAGCAGTACTTC.

This rearrangement joins TRBV19 to TRBJ1-3, with a possible D match to TRBD1 (6 bases). Trimming removed 3 bases at V and 5 bases at J, with 11 bases between. The CDR3 length is 14 residues. Germline loops: CDR1 LNHDA, CDR2 SQIVND (reference sequence). The CDR3 loop is CASSIPGARNTIYF. As DNA, the CDR3 is TGTGCCAGTAGTATTCCAGGGGCAAGAAACACCATATATTTT.

The chain carries TRBV6-5 and TRBJ1-2; no reliable D call. With 4 bases removed from V and 1 base from J, the gap between germline ends came to 7 bases. CDR1 MNHEY and CDR2 SVGAGI come from the germline V gene. The CDR3 is 13 amino acids. Here the CDR3 reads CASSWAGNYGYTF. For the CDR3, the DNA is TGTGCCAGCAGTTGGGCCGGTAACTATGGCTACACCTTC.

The V call is TRBV28, the J call TRBJ1-1; no definite D call. V lost 11 bases to trimming and J lost 0 bases, with 13 bases between them. The CDR3 is 13 residues long. CDR1 MDHEN and CDR2 SYDVKM come from the germline V gene. The CDR3 region has the DNA TGTGCCGCCAAAAGAGGAGTGAACACTGAAGCTTTCTTT. Its protein is CAAKRGVNTEAFF.

This chain uses TRBV9 with TRBJ2-7; weak D call: TRBD2 (6 bases). This CDR3 is 14 amino acids long. Looked up from germline, CDR1 is SGDLS and CDR2 is YYNGEE. V lost 4 bases and J lost 3, with 14 bases in between. CDR3 protein: CASSPSGGLYEQYF. CDR3 in DNA: TGTGCCAGCAGCCCTTCCGGGGGTCTCTACGAGCAGTACTTC.

This clone was picked up one time. The chain combines TRBV12-1 with TRBJ1-5. TRBV12-1 is recorded as a pseudogene. There are 17 residues in the CDR3. The CDR3, as DNA: TGTGCCAGCGCAACCCCCACGGGGGATGATAGCAATCAGCCCCAGCATTTT. Its translation: CASATPTGDDSNQPQHF.